This note documents a single TCR beta chain sequence. Its antigen is not known. This specimen comes from a study of cytomegalovirus exposure and HLA in healthy donors. General study findings and limits: HLA allele associations emerged for about 18,000 TCR beta sequences in a later analysis, at 0.05 false discovery rate. Some V segments could not be told apart, so they were left out, TRBV6-2 and TRBV6-3 among them. Later on, an analysis showed TCR association rates differing by HLA locus, with DRB1 the most and HLA-C the fewest. Cytomegalovirus status was reportedly diagnosed by the classifier with high sensitivity and specificity.

Germline V gene sequence: CDR1 SNHLY, CDR2 FYNNEI. The V end was cut by 6 bases, the J end by 1 base, with 9 bases between. CDR3 length equals 13 residues. PCR amplification relied on 60 Vbeta primers (plus 13 Jbeta primers). Method: immunoSEQ multiplex PCR; TCRdb's copy keeps in-frame clones and lacks some. Here the sample spans 100,000 to 150,000 clones, more than 60% being singletons. This sequence joins TRBV2 and TRBJ1-1; D gene ambiguous. This TCR derives from a man aged 25-45 years in good health and CMV-seronegative. The sequenced sample was PBMCs. CDR3 DNA sequence: TGTGCCAGCAGCGTACAGCAGAACACTGAAGCTTTCTTT. Translated, it gives CASSVQQNTEAFF. The full variable domain, its missing parts supplied by reference TRBV2 and TRBJ1-1, is EPEVTQTPSHQVTQMGQEVILRCVPISNHLYFYWYRQILGQKVEFLVSFYNNEISEKSEIFDDQFSVERPDGSNFTLKIRSTKLEDSAMYFCASSVQQNTEAFFGQGTRLTVV.